This T cell receptor beta chain came from a study of blood T cell repertoires in COVID-19. Germline assignment: CDR1 SGHRS and CDR2 YFSETQ. V was cut by 1 base and J by 0 bases, with 10 bases left in between. The CDR3 extends over 15 amino acids. The data were produced by immunoSEQ multiplex PCR, yet TCRdb's version contains in-frame clones alone and is incomplete. The table includes tens of thousands of clones, about nine tenths detected once. The chain uses TRBV5-1 and TRBJ1-1; tentatively, D is TRBD1 (5 bases). Sample: peripheral blood. The receptor's source is a woman aged 80 or older with acute or convalescent COVID-19. CDR3 sequence (DNA): TGCGCCAGCAGCTTGAACGCAGGGATGAACACTGAAGCTTTCTTT. It codes for CASSLNAGMNTEAFF.